These 21 T cell receptor beta chains share one sample of origin, sequenced in a study of CD8+CD57+ T cells in acquired aplastic anemia. TCR beta VDJ and CDR3 profiles were obtained from a genomic DNA template. In TCRdb, the reads were re-called with MiXCR into one record per CDR3 protein. The profile shows 250,000 to 350,000 distinct CDR3 sequences, 50% to 65% of them singletons. CD8+CD57+ cell expansion, shown by flow cytometry, had occurred in the patients selected for sequencing. The sequenced sample was sorted CD4+, CD8+, or CD8+CD57+ T cells (not recorded which) from PBMCs. The receptor set was obtained from a human donor with aplastic anemia.

As to this clonotype: Mismatch with germline at one junction end may stem from a read error. The chain recombines TRBV7-7 with TRBJ2-1; a weak D match, TRBD2 (5 bases). CDR1 is SSHAT, CDR2 FNYEAQ, per germline (reference sequence). The CDR3 contains 15 residues. CDR3 sequence: CASSLSLNGIDEQFF. The CDR3 nucleotides are TGTGCTAGCAGCCTCAGCTTAAACGGGATCGATGAGCAGTTCTTC.

The count of this clonotype is one. The chain joins TRBV29-1 to TRBJ1-3, with D tentatively TRBD1 (5 bases). There are 12 residues in the CDR3. Germline assignment: CDR1 SQVTM and CDR2 ANQGSEA. The germline V and J ends were trimmed by 5 bases and 2 bases, with 7 bases remaining between them. CDR3 in DNA: TGCAGCGTTAGGGACCCTGGAAACACCATATATTTT. Protein: CSVRDPGNTIYF.

The rearrangement uses TRBV7-9 and TRBJ2-5, with D tentatively TRBD1 (6 bases). Trimming took 5 bases from V and 2 from J, leaving 18 bases between them. Looked up from germline, CDR1 is SEHNR and CDR2 is FQNEAQ (reference sequence). This CDR3 comprises 16 residues. The CDR3 coding sequence is TGTGCCAGCAGCCACCTCGACAGGTTTGAACAAGAGACCCAGTACTTC. Translating gives CASSHLDRFEQETQYF. The complete variable domain, with remaining parts taken from reference TRBV7-9 and TRBJ2-5, reads DTGVSQNPRHKITKRGQNVTFRCDPISEHNRLYWYRQTLGQGPEFLTYFQNEAQLEKSRLLSDRFSAERPKGSFSTLEIQRTEQGDSAMYLCASSHLDRFEQETQYFGPGTRLLVL.

The chain carries TRBV9 and TRBJ2-1; TRBD2 matches at 14 bases. The V segment lost 5 bases and the J segment 6 bases; nucleotides outside the gene matches: 1. The CDR3 runs 14 residues. Germline CDR1 reads SGDLS; CDR2 reads YYNGEE. In DNA form, the CDR3 reads TGTGCCAGCAGTGGGACTAGCGGGAGCAATGAGCAGTTCTTC. Protein sequence: CASSGTSGSNEQFF.

This clonotype was counted once. In DNA form, the CDR3 reads TGTGCCAGCAGCTTGTCAACTAGCTTCGAAACAGATACGCAGTATTTT. This codes for CASSLSTSFETDTQYF. The chain carries TRBV5-5 and TRBJ2-3, with TRBD2 as a possible D gene (6 bases). Germline V gives CDR1 SGHKS, CDR2 YYEKEE (reference sequence). The CDR3 has 16 residues. V lost 1 base and J lost 3, with 15 bases in between. The variable domain in full, completed from reference TRBV5-5 and TRBJ2-3, reads DAGVTQSPTHLIKTRGQQVTLRCSPISGHKSVSWYQQVLGQGPQFIFQYYEKEERGRGNFPDRFSARQFPNYSSELNVNALLLGDSALYLCASSLSTSFETDTQYFGPGTRLTVL.

V gene TRBV20-1 combines with J gene TRBJ2-3; 15 positions match TRBD2. V lost 0 bases and J lost 4; bases outside the gene matches: 8. Looked up from germline, CDR1 is DFQATT and CDR2 is SNEGSKA (reference sequence). CDR3 length equals 18 residues. Here the CDR3 reads CSAREPPGLAGGSDTQYF. CDR3 DNA sequence: TGCAGTGCTAGAGAACCTCCGGGACTAGCGGGAGGTTCAGATACGCAGTATTTT.

J is TRBJ1-1 and V is TRBV30; 8 nucleotides match TRBD1. Germline V CDR1 and CDR2: GTSNPN, SVGIG (reference sequence). Trimming at V came to 2 bases and at J to 1 base, leaving 9 bases not matched to a gene. This CDR3 spans 16 amino acids. DNA for the CDR3: TGTGCCTGGAGTTTGCTAGGGGACAGGAGGAACACTGAAGCTTTCTTT. Its translation is CAWSLLGDRRNTEAFF.

The chain has TRBV7-9 and TRBJ1-3; D is ambiguous. The germline gives CDR1 SEHNR, CDR2 FQNEAQ (reference sequence). The V gene lost 5 bases and the J gene lost 0 bases, with 8 bases spanning the gap. This CDR3 is 14 amino acids long. The CDR3 DNA follows: TGTGCCAGCAGCCCGGACGGCTCTGGAAACACCATATATTTT. This codes for CASSPDGSGNTIYF.

This chain connects TRBV7-8 to TRBJ1-2, with TRBD1 matching over 12 bases. Germline loops: CDR1 SGHVS, CDR2 FQNEAQ. The trim removed 1 base at V and 7 bases at J, leaving 4 bases unmatched. This CDR3 spans 15 amino acids. The DNA for the CDR3 is TGTGCCAGCAGCTTAGGGGGACAGGGGGCTTTTGGCTACACCTTC. Protein product: CASSLGGQGAFGYTF.

This clonotype was observed at least ten times. V usage is TRBV19 and J usage is TRBJ2-1; the match to TRBD2 covers 10 bases. Losses at the gene ends were 9 bases for V and 6 bases for J; bases not matched to a gene: 5. Germline-derived CDR1 and CDR2 are LNHDA and SQIVND (reference sequence). The CDR3 is 13 amino acids. The CDR3 sequence: CASSGGAFNEQFF. The CDR3 bases are TGTGCCAGCAGCGGGGGGGCCTTCAATGAGCAGTTCTTC.

This clonotype was recorded many times. The V call is TRBV4-2, the J call TRBJ2-7; TRBD1 matches at 10 bases. Looked up from germline, CDR1 is LGHNA and CDR2 is YNFKEQ. The CDR3 sequence is 15 residues long. The J segment lost 3 bases and the V segment lost 5 bases, leaving 7 bases of the junction unmatched. In nucleotides, the CDR3 is TGTGCCAGCAGCAGGACCGGGACAGGGGACTACGAGCAGTACTTC. Protein: CASSRTGTGDYEQYF.

The CDR3 region has the DNA TGTGCCAGCAGCTTATGGAAAGATGGGGAAAAACTGTTTTTT. It codes for CASSLWKDGEKLFF. The gene calls are TRBV7-9 and TRBJ1-4; D is undetermined. There are 14 residues in the CDR3. The V end was cut by 2 bases, the J end by 8 bases, with 12 bases between. Germline assignment: CDR1 SEHNR and CDR2 FQNEAQ (reference sequence).

This clonotype has at least ten counts. The rearrangement joins TRBV7-8 to TRBJ2-5, with D possibly matching TRBD1 (6 bases). This CDR3 is built from 14 residues. V lost 4 bases, J lost 2 bases, and 11 bases lay in between. CDR1 is SGHVS, CDR2 FQNEAQ, per germline. The CDR3 is CASSSQTGQETQYF. In DNA form, the CDR3 reads TGTGCCAGCAGCTCCCAGACAGGTCAAGAGACCCAGTACTTC.

The chain uses TRBV7-8 and TRBJ2-6; D unclear. The V end was cut by 1 base, the J end by 0 bases, with 10 bases between. The CDR3 runs 17 residues. The germline gives CDR1 SGHVS, CDR2 FQNEAQ. The CDR3 sequence is CASSLGTGISGANVLTF. CDR3 bases: TGTGCCAGCAGCTTAGGGACGGGCATCTCTGGGGCCAACGTCCTGACTTTC. The full variable domain, completed using reference TRBV7-8 and TRBJ2-6, is GAGVSQSPRYKVAKRGQDVALRCDPISGHVSLFWYQQALGQGPEFLTYFQNEAQLDKSGLPSDRFFAERPEGSVSTLKIQRTQQEDSAVYLCASSLGTGISGANVLTFGAGSRLTVL.

This clonotype was recorded many times. The chain uses TRBV4-2 and TRBJ2-5; tentative D call: TRBD2 (6 bases). CDR3 size: 13 residues. CDR1 is LGHNA, CDR2 YNFKEQ, per germline. V lost 2 bases to trimming and J lost 11 bases, with 15 bases between them. CDR3 coding DNA: TGTGCCAGCAGCCAACCCCCGGGAGAATCGCAGTACTTC. It yields the protein CASSQPPGESQYF.

Here the CDR3 DNA reads TGTGCCAGCAGCCCTTCTCGGACAGGATTATATGGCTACACCTTC. Protein product: CASSPSRTGLYGYTF. The J gene is TRBJ1-2, the V gene TRBV7-9; 7 bases match TRBD1. The trim removed 5 bases at V and 5 bases at J, leaving 11 bases unmatched. The CDR3 runs to 15 residues. Looked up from germline, CDR1 is SEHNR and CDR2 is FQNEAQ (reference sequence). Based on the CDR3 plus reference TRBV7-9 and TRBJ1-2, the full variable domain is DTGVSQNPRHKITKRGQNVTFRCDPISEHNRLYWYRQTLGQGPEFLTYFQNEAQLEKSRLLSDRFSAERPKGSFSTLEIQRTEQGDSAMYLCASSPSRTGLYGYTFGSGTRLTVV.

This clonotype was detected ten times or more. A much larger clone differs by one base, so this may be a read error. The gene calls are TRBV5-1 and TRBJ1-6, with 8 positions matching TRBD1. J was trimmed by 10 bases and V by 5 bases; bases with no gene match: 14. This CDR3 is 16 amino acids long. Germline V gene lookup returns CDR1 SGHRS and CDR2 YFSETQ. CDR3 coding DNA: TGCGCCAGCAGTCGTGCCGGACAGGGCGGTCAGTCACCCCTCCACTTT. Translated: CASSRAGQGGQSPLHF.

The chain employs TRBV20-1 and TRBJ1-2; a possible D gene is TRBD1 (6 bases). CDR1 is DFQATT, CDR2 SNEGSKA, per germline (reference sequence). The CDR3 extends over 13 amino acids. Trimming pared 0 bases from V and 4 bases from J, leaving 9 bases between. The CDR3 DNA sequence: TGCAGTGCTAGAGAGACAGGCGTCTATGGCTACACCTTC. Its translation is CSARETGVYGYTF.

The chain has TRBV2 and TRBJ1-1; D is perhaps TRBD1 (5 bases). The V gene's germline CDR1 is SNHLY and CDR2 FYNNEI. V gave up 7 bases and J gave up 7 bases, with 22 bases separating them. The CDR3 has 15 amino acids. For the CDR3, the DNA is TGTGCCAGCAAAGGAGTTGGGGGGACGGTCGGTGAAGCTTTCTTT. Translating gives CASKGVGGTVGEAFF.

At least ten counts were recorded for this clonotype. The chain combines TRBV30 with TRBJ2-7; 13 nucleotides align to TRBD2. J was trimmed by 7 bases and V by 5 bases; bases with no gene match: 11. The V gene's germline CDR1 is GTSNPN and CDR2 SVGIG (reference sequence). The CDR3 is 15 residues long. The DNA of the CDR3 is TGTGCCTGGGACAGGCAGGGACTAGCGGGAAAAGAGCAGTACTTC. It yields the protein CAWDRQGLAGKEQYF.

At least ten counts were recorded for this clonotype. The chain carries TRBV19 and TRBJ2-3, with D hard to call. The CDR3 extends over 13 amino acids. Trimming shortened V by 2 bases and J by 2 bases, and 5 bases separated the two germline ends. Germline values: CDR1 LNHDA, CDR2 SQIVND (reference sequence). CDR3 in DNA: TGTGCCAGTAGTATACAAGACACAGATACGCAGTATTTT. Its translation: CASSIQDTDTQYF.